This TCR beta chain appears in the sequencing data of a study of blood T cell repertoires in COVID-19. Study as a whole: The study drew acute and convalescent COVID-19 samples from the United States, Italy and Spain. T cells, B-cell-depleted T cells, or PBMCs provided the cDNA or gDNA that served as material.

The V end was cut by 5 bases, the J end by 0 bases, with 11 bases between. This CDR3 is 15 amino acids long. Germline loops: CDR1 SGHRS, CDR2 YFSETQ. Original processing methods: Quantification of nucleated cells was approximated via reference gene primer amplification. Data came from immunoSEQ multiplex PCR; TCRdb stores just in-frame clones and leaves some out. V, J and clone size reflect that table, while D and trimming were determined from the DNA. Of approximately 110,000 clones in the sample, over 75% are singletons; the top ten hold around 4.1%. Sequences were obtained from peripheral blood. The genes are TRBV5-1 and TRBJ2-2, with unresolved D. The source of this sequence is a man aged 45-60 years with acute or convalescent COVID-19. CDR3 bases: TGCGCCAGCAGTCAACCTACCGCGAACACCGGGGAGCTGTTTTTT. Amino acids: CASSQPTANTGELFF.